The clone carrying this TCR beta chain showed up many times. What it binds is unknown. The data were taken from a study of T-cell reconstitution after alpha-beta-depleted transplantation in children. Preparation of the TCRbeta library was carried out with unique molecular identifiers. TCRdb re-called the PCR reads through MiXCR, storing one row per CDR3 protein. The data contain approximately 300,000 distinct CDR3 sequences, roughly 9.1% of them seen just once; the ten biggest clones take up 7.5%. With 0 bases removed from V and 7 bases from J, the gap between germline ends came to 13 bases. The CDR3 is 14 residues long. Germline values: CDR1 SGHKS, CDR2 YYEKEE (reference sequence). Findings and caveats of the study: Reported findings indicate that, about two months after transplant, alpha-beta T cells came from several hundred expanded clones, which were derived from non-depleted graft cells.

The receptor comes from a boy younger than two with acute myeloid leukemia, due to receive a stem cell transplant. This sequence joins TRBV5-5 and TRBJ1-2, with D possibly matching TRBD1 (6 bases). The starting material was PBMCs, obtained before TCRalphabeta/CD19-depleted stem cell transplant. CDR3 in DNA: TGTGCCAGCAGCTTGGAACAGGGAGGAGGTGGCTACACCTTC. Translated: CASSLEQGGGGYTF.